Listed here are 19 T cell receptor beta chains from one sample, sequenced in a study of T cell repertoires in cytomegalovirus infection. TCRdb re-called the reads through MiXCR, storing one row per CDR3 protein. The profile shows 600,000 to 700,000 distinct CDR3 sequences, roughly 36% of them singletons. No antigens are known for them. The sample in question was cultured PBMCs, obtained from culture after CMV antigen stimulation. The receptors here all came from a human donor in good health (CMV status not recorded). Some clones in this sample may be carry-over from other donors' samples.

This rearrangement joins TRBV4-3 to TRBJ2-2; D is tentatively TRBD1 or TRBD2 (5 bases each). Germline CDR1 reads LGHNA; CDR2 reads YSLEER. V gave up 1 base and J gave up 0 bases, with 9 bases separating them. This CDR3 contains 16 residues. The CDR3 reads CASSQVGPPNTGELFF. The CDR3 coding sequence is TGCGCCAGCAGCCAAGTGGGACCACCGAACACCGGGGAGCTGTTTTTT.

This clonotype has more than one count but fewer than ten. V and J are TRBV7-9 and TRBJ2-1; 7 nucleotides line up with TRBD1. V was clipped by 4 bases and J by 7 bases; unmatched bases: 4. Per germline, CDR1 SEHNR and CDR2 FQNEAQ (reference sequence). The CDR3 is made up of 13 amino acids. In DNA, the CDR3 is TGTGCCAGCAGCTATGACAGGGAGAATGAGCAGTTCTTC. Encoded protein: CASSYDRENEQFF.

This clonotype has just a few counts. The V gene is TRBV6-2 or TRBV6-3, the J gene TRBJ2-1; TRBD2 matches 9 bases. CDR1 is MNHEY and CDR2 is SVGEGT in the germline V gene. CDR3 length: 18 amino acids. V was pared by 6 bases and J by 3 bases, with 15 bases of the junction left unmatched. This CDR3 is CASRTIRSLAGIYNEQFF. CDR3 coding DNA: TGTGCCAGCAGAACCATCCGATCCCTAGCGGGAATCTACAATGAGCAGTTCTTC.

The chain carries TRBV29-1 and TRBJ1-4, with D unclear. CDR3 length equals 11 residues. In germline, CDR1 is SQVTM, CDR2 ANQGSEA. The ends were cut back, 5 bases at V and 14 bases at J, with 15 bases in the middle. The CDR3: CSVLEGMALFF. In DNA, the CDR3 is TGCAGCGTTTTGGAGGGAATGGCGCTGTTTTTT.

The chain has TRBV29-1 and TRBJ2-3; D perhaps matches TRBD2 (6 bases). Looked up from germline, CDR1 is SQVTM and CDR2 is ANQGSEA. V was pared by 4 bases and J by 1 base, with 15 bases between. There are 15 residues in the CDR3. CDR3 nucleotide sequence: TGCAGCGTTGGGCCTAGCGATGCACGCACAGATACGCAGTATTTT. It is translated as CSVGPSDARTDTQYF.

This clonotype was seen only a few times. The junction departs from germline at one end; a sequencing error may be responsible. CDR3 region: CASSQPDRESNEQFF. The CDR3 DNA follows: TGTGCCAGCAGCCAACCAGATAGGGAGTCCAATGAGCAGTTCTTC. The gene calls are TRBV4-1 and TRBJ2-1; possibly TRBD2 for D (5 bases). Looked up from germline, CDR1 is MGHRA and CDR2 is YSYEKL. CDR3 length equals 15 residues.

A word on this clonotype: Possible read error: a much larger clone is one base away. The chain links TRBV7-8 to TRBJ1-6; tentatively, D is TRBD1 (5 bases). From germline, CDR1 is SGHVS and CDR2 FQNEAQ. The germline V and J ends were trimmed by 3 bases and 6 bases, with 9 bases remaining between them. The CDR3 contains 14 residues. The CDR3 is CASSFPGVNSPLHF. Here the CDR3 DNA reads TGTGCCAGCAGCTTCCCGGGGGTTAATTCACCCCTCCACTTT. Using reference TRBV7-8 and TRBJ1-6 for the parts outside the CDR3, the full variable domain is GAGVSQSPRYKVAKRGQDVALRCDPISGHVSLFWYQQALGQGPEFLTYFQNEAQLDKSGLPSDRFFAERPEGSVSTLKIQRTQQEDSAVYLCASSFPGVNSPLHFGNGTRLTVT.

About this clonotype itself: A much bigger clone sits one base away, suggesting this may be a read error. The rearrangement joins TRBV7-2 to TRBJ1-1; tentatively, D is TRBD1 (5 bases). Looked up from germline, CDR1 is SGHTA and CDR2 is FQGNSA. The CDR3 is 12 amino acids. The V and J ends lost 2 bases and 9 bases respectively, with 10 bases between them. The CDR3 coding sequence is TGTGCCAGCAGCTTAATGGGGCCTCAAGCTTTCTTT. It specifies CASSLMGPQAFF.

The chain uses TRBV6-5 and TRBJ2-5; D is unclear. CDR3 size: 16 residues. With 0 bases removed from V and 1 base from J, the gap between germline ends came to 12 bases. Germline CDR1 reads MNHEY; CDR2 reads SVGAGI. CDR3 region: CASSYSNLDRQETQYF. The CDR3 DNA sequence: TGTGCCAGCAGTTACTCGAACCTGGACCGCCAAGAGACCCAGTACTTC.

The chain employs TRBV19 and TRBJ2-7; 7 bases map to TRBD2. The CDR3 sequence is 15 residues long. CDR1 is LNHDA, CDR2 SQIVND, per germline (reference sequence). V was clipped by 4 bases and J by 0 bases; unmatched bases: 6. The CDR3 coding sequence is TGTGCCAGTAGTACCCGACTAGCAGCCTCCTACGAGCAGTACTTC. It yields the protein CASSTRLAASYEQYF. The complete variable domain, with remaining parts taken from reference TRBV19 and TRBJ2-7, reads DGGITQSPKYLFRKEGQNVTLSCEQNLNHDAMYWYRQDPGQGLRLIYYSQIVNDFQKGDIAEGYSVSREKKESFPLTVTSAQKNPTAFYLCASSTRLAASYEQYFGPGTRLTVT.

CDR3 in DNA: TGTGCCAGCAGTAAAACGGACGGCGCAAGGGAGACCCAGTACTTC. As protein: CASSKTDGARETQYF. This chain uses TRBV27 with TRBJ2-5; D gene ambiguous. Germline CDR1 MNHEY, CDR2 SMNVEV (reference sequence). This CDR3 has 15 amino acids. V lost 5 bases and J 5 bases, leaving 18 bases between the germline ends.

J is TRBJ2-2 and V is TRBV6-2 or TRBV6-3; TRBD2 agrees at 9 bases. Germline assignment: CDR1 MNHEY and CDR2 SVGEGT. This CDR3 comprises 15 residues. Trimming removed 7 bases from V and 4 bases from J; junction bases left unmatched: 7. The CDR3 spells CASTRTSASTGELFF. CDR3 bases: TGTGCCAGCACCCGGACTAGCGCCTCCACCGGGGAGCTGTTTTTT.

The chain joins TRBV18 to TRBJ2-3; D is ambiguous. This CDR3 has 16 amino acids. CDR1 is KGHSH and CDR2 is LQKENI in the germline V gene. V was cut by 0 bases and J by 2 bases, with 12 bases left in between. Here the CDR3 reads CASSPPGQENTDTQYF. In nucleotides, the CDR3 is TGTGCCAGCTCACCACCAGGGCAGGAAAACACAGATACGCAGTATTTT. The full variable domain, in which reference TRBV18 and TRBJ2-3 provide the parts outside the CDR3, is NAGVMQNPRHLVRRRGQEARLRCSPMKGHSHVYWYRQLPEEGLKFMVYLQKENIIDESGMPKERFSAEFPKEGPSILRIQQVVRGDSAAYFCASSPPGQENTDTQYFGPGTRLTVL.

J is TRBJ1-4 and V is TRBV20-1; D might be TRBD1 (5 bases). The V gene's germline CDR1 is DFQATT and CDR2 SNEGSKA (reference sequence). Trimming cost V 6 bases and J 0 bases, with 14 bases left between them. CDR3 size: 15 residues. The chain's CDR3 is CSALPIRATNEKLFF. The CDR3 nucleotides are TGCAGTGCGCTACCAATCAGGGCAACTAATGAAAAACTGTTTTTT.

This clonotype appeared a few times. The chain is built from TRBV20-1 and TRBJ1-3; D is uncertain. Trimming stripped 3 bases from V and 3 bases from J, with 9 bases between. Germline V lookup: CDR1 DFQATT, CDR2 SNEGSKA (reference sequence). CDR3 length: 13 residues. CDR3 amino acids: CSASRGIGNTIYF. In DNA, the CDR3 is TGCAGTGCTAGTAGAGGGATTGGAAACACCATATATTTT.

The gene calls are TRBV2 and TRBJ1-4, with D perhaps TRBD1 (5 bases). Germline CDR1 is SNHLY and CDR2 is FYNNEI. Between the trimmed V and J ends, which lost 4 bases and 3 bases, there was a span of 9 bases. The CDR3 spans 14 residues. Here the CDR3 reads CASSVGRSNEKLFF. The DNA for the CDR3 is TGTGCCAGCAGTGTGGGACGGTCTAATGAAAAACTGTTTTTT.

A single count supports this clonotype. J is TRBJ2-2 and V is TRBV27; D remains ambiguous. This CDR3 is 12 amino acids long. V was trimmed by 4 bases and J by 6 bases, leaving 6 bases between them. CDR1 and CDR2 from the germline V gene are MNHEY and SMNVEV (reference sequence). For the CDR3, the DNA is TGTGCCAGCAGTTACCACCCCGGGGAGCTGTTTTTT. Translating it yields CASSYHPGELFF.

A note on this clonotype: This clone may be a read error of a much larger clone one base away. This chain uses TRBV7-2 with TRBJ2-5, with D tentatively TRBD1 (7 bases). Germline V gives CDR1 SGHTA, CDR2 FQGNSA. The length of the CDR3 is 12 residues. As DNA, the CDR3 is TGTGCCAGCAGCTTAGTGGAGGGGGCCCAGCACTTC. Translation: CASSLVEGAQHF.

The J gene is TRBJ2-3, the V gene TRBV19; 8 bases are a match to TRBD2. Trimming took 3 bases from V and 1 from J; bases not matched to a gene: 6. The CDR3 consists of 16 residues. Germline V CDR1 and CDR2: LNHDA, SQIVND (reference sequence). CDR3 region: CASSILLAGGTDTQYF. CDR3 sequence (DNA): TGTGCCAGTAGTATTCTCCTAGCGGGCGGCACAGATACGCAGTATTTT.